This entry describes one T cell receptor beta chain. Per the original data handling: Researchers report that nucleated cell counts were estimated from reference gene primer amplification. Sequencing used immunoSEQ multiplex PCR; TCRdb keeps in-frame clones, though not all of them. That table is the source of V, J and clone size, and D and trimming were worked out from the DNA. The sample has fewer than 90,000 clones, 86% seen once; the top ten hold less than 5%. The CDR3 has 14 residues. The V gene lost 1 base and the J gene lost 0 bases, with 6 bases spanning the gap. Germline V gives CDR1 LGHNA, CDR2 YNFKEQ. The sample belongs to a study of blood T cell repertoires in COVID-19. On the study more broadly: Sites across the United States, Italy and Spain contributed samples from acute and convalescent COVID-19. Sources were T cells, B-cell-depleted T cells, or PBMCs; the material itself was cDNA or gDNA.

The sequence came from a man in his forties or fifties with active or convalescent COVID-19. Sequenced: peripheral blood. The chain uses TRBV4-2 and TRBJ1-1; TRBD1 might be the D (5 bases). The DNA of the CDR3 is TGTGCCAGCAGCCAAGGACAGCTGAACACTGAAGCTTTCTTT. Translating it yields CASSQGQLNTEAFF.